This T cell receptor beta chain was obtained from a study of cytomegalovirus exposure and HLA in healthy donors. Overall study: Sequencing of roughly 180 million T cells in an earlier analysis found around 110 million unique TCR beta sequences.

Note on this clone: What it recognizes is unknown.

In the PCR, 60 Vbeta and 13 Jbeta primers were used. Libraries were prepared by immunoSEQ multiplex PCR; TCRdb keeps only in-frame clonotypes and omits some of them. The sample table includes some 130,000 clones. The study, taken as a whole, reports: Three CMV-associated chains proved CMV antigen-specific in vitro. For most TCR beta V segments, an earlier analysis put the productive rate at about 87% or about 30% of the time.

This CDR3 has 14 amino acids. Trimming removed 0 bases from V and 6 bases from J; junction bases left unmatched: 3. The V gene's germline CDR1 is MNHNY and CDR2 SVGAGI (reference sequence). The receptor was derived from a woman in her thirties or forties in good health and CMV-seronegative. This sequence joins TRBV6-6 and TRBJ2-3, with TRBD1 matching 7 bases. What was sequenced was PBMCs. CDR3 sequence reads: CASSYSSRGDTQYF. CDR3 bases: TGTGCCAGCAGTTACTCGAGCAGGGGGGATACGCAGTATTTT.